This T cell receptor (beta chain) was sequenced in a study of glioma-infiltrating T cells. Using RNA template, CDR3s of TCR alpha and beta were amplified with iRepertoire arm-PCR. One-step reverse transcription and amplification started from approximately 100-400 ng of tissue mRNA or PBMC total RNA. From the multiplex PCR reads, TCRdb called clonotypes with MiXCR, one entry per CDR3 protein. The table has about 130,000 distinct CDR3 sequences, approximately 24% seen once. Trimming shortened V by 1 base and J by 7 bases, and 20 bases separated the two germline ends. The CDR3 is made up of 17 amino acids. Germline V CDR1 and CDR2: MDHEN, SYDVKM. General study findings and limits: Very few CDR3 sequences were shared between tissue and blood. Tissue-blood divergence was below expectation in non-neoplastic patients, above in gliomas.

A few counts support this clonotype. The antigen remains unidentified. The V call is TRBV28, the J call TRBJ2-4; D might be TRBD1 or TRBD2, each matching 6 bases. The sequence was collected from a human donor with low-grade glioma or glioblastoma, undergoing nonglioma brain surgery, or in good health (not recorded which). The sequencing input was glioma tissue, nonneoplastic brain tissue, or PBMCs (not recorded which). The CDR3: CASSLSLGSVGGNIQYF. The CDR3 nucleotides are TGTGCCAGCAGTTTATCTTTGGGTTCCGTAGGGGGGAACATTCAGTACTTC.